This is a list of T cell receptor beta chains from one sample in a study of blood T cell repertoires in COVID-19. Some clones are missing from TCRdb's copy, which holds only in-frame ones; the method was immunoSEQ multiplex PCR. The data contain around 81,000 clones, about 90% of them singletons. The sample taken for sequencing was peripheral blood. The source is a woman older than 75 with acute or convalescent COVID-19. Each CDR3 is given without its conserved first and last residue.

V gene,J gene,CDR3 protein
TRBV10-1,TRBJ1-5,ASSENTYQPQH
TRBV5-4,TRBJ2-7,ASSPRGGSYEQY
TRBV6-5,TRBJ2-1,ASSKRGTGEPEQF
TRBV19,TRBJ1-2,ASSRGTGNYGYT
TRBV7-2,TRBJ2-3,ASSLATSGATQY
TRBV25-1,TRBJ1-1,ASSPRGTFTEAF
TRBV5-4,TRBJ2-2,ASSKGDGTGELF
TRBV5-1,TRBJ2-3,ASSPSWRGNTDTQY
TRBV5-1,TRBJ2-7,ASSLEGGTYEQY
TRBV18,TRBJ1-2,ASSEGQNYYGYT
TRBV18,TRBJ2-6,ASSPGQGTLGANVLT